This TCR beta chain was recovered during a study of Ad26.COV2.S vaccination and SARS-CoV-2 variants. Described treatment: 15 to 20 received Ad26.COV2.S at low or high dose, single or two shots; 5 received placebo; per-sample allocation not given. Day 63 following the first vaccine or placebo injection was when the samples were taken. Here immunoSEQ multiplex PCR was the method, and the copy in TCRdb shows in-frame clones only, minus some. The sample records 350,000 to 600,000 clones, about 89% being singletons. This sample comprised peripheral blood, obtained in a trial of Ad26.COV2.S vaccine versus placebo. The TCR originated in a person between 18 and 65 years old who received the Ad26.COV2.S COVID-19 vaccine or a placebo.

CDR3 DNA: TGTGCCAGTAGTGGCCGGGCTACGAACACTGAAGCTTTCTTT. The encoded protein is CASSGRATNTEAFF. The chain combines TRBV19 with TRBJ1-1; D is undetermined. The germline V gene has CDR1 LNHDA and CDR2 SQIVND (reference sequence). The CDR3 runs 14 residues. V was trimmed by 5 bases and J by 1 base, leaving 11 bases between them.